A single sample is the source of the 3 T cell receptor beta chains below, sequenced in a study of CD8+CD57+ T cells in acquired aplastic anemia. Profiling of TCR beta VDJ combinations and CDR3 sequences used genomic DNA as template. TCRdb ran MiXCR on the reads and lists one entry per CDR3 protein. Of 200,000 or so distinct CDR3 sequences listed, around 66% are singletons. Specimen: sorted CD4+, CD8+, or CD8+CD57+ T cells (not recorded which) from PBMCs. Receptors were obtained from a human donor with severe aplastic anemia or a healthy control (not recorded which).

This clonotype has only one observation. CDR3 amino acids: CSAKKGGAYNSPLHF. CDR3 coding DNA: TGCAGTGCAAAGAAGGGGGGCGCCTATAATTCACCCCTCCACTTT. V and J are TRBV20-1 and TRBJ1-6; D may be TRBD1 (6 bases). Trimming took off 6 bases at V and 2 bases at J, with 14 bases between the two ends. The germline V gene has CDR1 DFQATT and CDR2 SNEGSKA (reference sequence). This CDR3 spans 15 amino acids.

J is TRBJ2-7 and V is TRBV5-1, with 9 bases identical to TRBD1. The ends lost 2 bases at V and 3 bases at J; junction bases unmatched: 3. The CDR3 is 14 residues long. CDR1 is SGHRS and CDR2 is YFSETQ in the germline V gene. Written as DNA, the CDR3 is TGCGCCAGCAGCTTAGGGACAGGGCGCTACGAGCAGTACTTC. This sequence encodes CASSLGTGRYEQYF.

The chain joins TRBV7-6 to TRBJ1-5; D is ambiguous. V was shortened by 1 base and J by 0 bases, with 10 bases between the two germline ends. Germline CDR1 reads SGHVS; CDR2 reads FNYEAQ. This CDR3 spans 16 amino acids. CDR3 sequence (DNA): TGTGCCAGCAGCTTAGGGCAGGCTTATAGCAATCAGCCCCAGCATTTT. Translating it yields CASSLGQAYSNQPQHF. Full variable domain (rest looked up from reference TRBV7-6 and TRBJ1-5): GAGVSQSPRYKVTKRGQDVALRCDPISGHVSLYWYRQALGQGPEFLTYFNYEAQQDKSGLPNDRFSAERPEGSISTLTIQRTEQRDSAMYRCASSLGQAYSNQPQHFGDGTRLSIL.